This is a list of T cell receptor beta chains from one sample in a study of blood T cell repertoires in COVID-19. The protocol was immunoSEQ multiplex PCR, while the TCRdb copy is restricted to in-frame clones and leaves out a portion. This sample has approximately 110,000 clones; about three quarters occur once, and the top ten carry 19%. Sequenced: peripheral blood. The receptors were gathered from a woman in her 70s with acute or convalescent COVID-19. CDR3s include the opening cysteine and the closing phenylalanine or tryptophan. Each record gives: V gene, J gene, D gene, clone size, CDR3 protein, CDR3 DNA. The D gene is left open where the match is weak. Clone sizes are given selectively: once, few, many, or a class where the clone is expanded.

TRBV29-1,TRBJ1-1,-,-,CSAESGITEAFF,TGCAGCGCGGAATCAGGAATCACTGAAGCTTTCTTT
TRBV11-2,TRBJ2-5,TRBD2,-,CASSLGGLAGMKETQYF,TGTGCCAGCAGCTTAGGGGGACTAGCGGGGATGAAGGAGACCCAGTACTTC
TRBV30,TRBJ2-6,TRBD1,few,CASTNRGSGANVLTF,TGTGCCTCGACGAACAGGGGCTCTGGGGCCAACGTCCTGACTTTC
TRBV6-4,TRBJ1-1,-,-,CASSVTPNTEAFF,TGTGCCAGCAGTGTAACTCCGAACACTGAAGCTTTCTTT
TRBV7-2,TRBJ2-3,TRBD2,-,CASSSTSGGRITQYF,TGTGCCAGCAGCTCTACTAGCGGGGGGCGCATTACGCAGTATTTT
TRBV5-1,TRBJ1-5,-,few,CASSSFPGNQPQHF,TGCGCCAGCAGCTCGTTCCCAGGGAATCAGCCCCAGCATTTT
TRBV5-1,TRBJ2-1,-,few,CASSLVPGVGYNEQFF,TGCGCCAGCAGCTTGGTTCCAGGGGTTGGATACAATGAGCAGTTCTTC
TRBV4-1,TRBJ2-2,-,few,CASSQEGSSRTGELFF,TGCGCCAGCAGCCAAGAAGGGTCTAGCAGGACCGGGGAGCTGTTTTTT
TRBV9,TRBJ1-1,-,-,CASSVEPLPGGNTEAFF,TGTGCCAGCAGCGTAGAACCCCTTCCAGGAGGGAACACTGAAGCTTTCTTT
TRBV15,TRBJ2-7,TRBD1,-,CATSPGTGPYEQYF,TGTGCCACCAGCCCAGGGACAGGGCCCTACGAGCAGTACTTC
TRBV19,TRBJ2-2,-,few,CASRSRITLSTGELFF,TGTGCCAGTAGGTCCCGTATTACCCTTAGCACCGGGGAGCTGTTTTTT
TRBV6-5,TRBJ1-3,TRBD1,once,CAARDSGNTIYF,TGTGCCGCACGGGACAGTGGAAACACCATATATTTT
TRBV27,TRBJ2-3,-,-,CASSLRLLGTQYF,TGTGCCAGCAGTTTAAGACTCCTGGGTACGCAGTATTTT
TRBV13,TRBJ2-7,-,-,CASSLARGGYEQYF,TGTGCCAGCAGCTTAGCACGGGGAGGCTACGAGCAGTACTTC
TRBV18,TRBJ1-3,TRBD1,once,CASSPPYRGSIYF,TGTGCCAGCTCACCACCATACAGGGGCTCCATATATTTT
TRBV4-1,TRBJ2-5,-,-,CASSQDRGTQETQYF,TGCGCCAGCAGCCAAGATCGGGGAACCCAAGAGACCCAGTACTTC
TRBV7-8,TRBJ1-1,-,once,CASSLARGQRTEAFF,TGTGCCAGCAGCTTAGCTCGGGGTCAGCGCACTGAAGCTTTCTTT
TRBV10-3,TRBJ1-1,-,-,CAASRGQYEAFF,TGTGCCGCCAGCAGAGGACAGTATGAAGCTTTCTTT
TRBV3-1/TRBV3-2,TRBJ1-5,TRBD1,-,CASSQKMGTGADQPQHF,TGTGCCAGCAGCCAAAAAATGGGGACAGGGGCAGATCAGCCCCAGCATTTT
TRBV27,TRBJ1-6,TRBD1,-,CASSSLKVKGARNNSPLHF,TGTGCCAGCAGTTCGCTGAAGGTGAAGGGGGCGAGGAATAATTCACCCCTCCACTTT
TRBV5-1,TRBJ2-5,-,-,CASSWLESGGGTQYF,TGCGCCAGCAGCTGGCTCGAGTCTGGGGGAGGGACCCAGTACTTC
TRBV7-9,TRBJ2-6,-,-,CASSFVAGAYSGANVLTF,TGTGCCAGCAGCTTCGTGGCAGGGGCGTACTCTGGGGCCAACGTCCTGACTTTC
TRBV19,TRBJ1-3,-,once,CASSPDWISGNTIYF,TGTGCCAGTAGCCCCGACTGGATCTCTGGAAACACCATATATTTT
TRBV5-6,TRBJ1-1,-,-,CASSLAGGSTEAFF,TGTGCCAGCAGCTTGGCGGGGGGCAGCACTGAAGCTTTCTTT
TRBV7-8,TRBJ2-1,TRBD2,-,CASSPAGGGGYNEQFF,TGTGCCAGCAGCCCGGCTGGCGGGGGTGGGTACAATGAGCAGTTCTTC
TRBV6-4,TRBJ1-2,-,-,CASSEATGGSKGYTF,TGTGCCAGCAGTGAAGCTACGGGGGGTTCGAAGGGCTACACCTTC
TRBV6-5,TRBJ2-7,TRBD1,-,CASSYTRTGSYEQYF,TGTGCCAGCAGTTACACTAGGACAGGGTCCTACGAGCAGTACTTC
TRBV4-1,TRBJ1-3,TRBD1,few,CASSRIPGQGNTIYF,TGCGCCAGCAGCCGCATACCGGGACAGGGAAACACCATATATTTT
TRBV3-1/TRBV3-2,TRBJ1-4,-,-,CASSQGVGGEKLFF,TGTGCCAGCAGCCAGGGGGTCGGGGGTGAAAAACTGTTTTTT
TRBV12-3/TRBV12-4,TRBJ1-1,-,-,CASSVQNTEAFF,TGTGCCAGCAGTGTACAGAACACTGAAGCTTTCTTT
TRBV29-1,TRBJ1-3,-,-,CSVQQNSGNTIYF,TGCAGCGTTCAACAGAACTCTGGAAACACCATATATTTT
TRBV3-1/TRBV3-2,TRBJ2-7,TRBD1,-,CASSQRTGQEQYF,TGTGCCAGCAGCCAACGGACAGGGCAAGAGCAGTACTTC
TRBV30,TRBJ2-7,-,-,CAWSVLSYEQYF,TGTGCCTGGAGTGTACTAAGCTACGAGCAGTACTTC
TRBV5-6,TRBJ1-4,TRBD1,-,CASSLGTGRLREKLFF,TGTGCCAGCAGCTTGGGGACAGGGCGTCTTCGTGAAAAACTGTTTTTT
TRBV3-1/TRBV3-2,TRBJ2-2,TRBD1,-,CASAKRQGMNTGELFF,TGTGCCAGCGCCAAGAGACAGGGTATGAACACCGGGGAGCTGTTTTTT
TRBV3-1/TRBV3-2,TRBJ1-6,TRBD1,-,CASSQGGLGQGKSPLHF,TGTGCCAGCAGCCAAGGGGGTCTAGGACAGGGGAAATCACCCCTCCACTTT
TRBV7-2,TRBJ2-2,-,-,CASSLTGSVPGELFF,TGTGCCAGCAGCTTAACAGGGAGCGTCCCCGGGGAGCTGTTTTTT
TRBV5-6,TRBJ1-6,-,-,CASSLTEYNSPLHF,TGTGCCAGCAGCTTGACAGAGTATAATTCACCCCTCCACTTT
TRBV6-5,TRBJ1-2,TRBD1,-,CASSGTARNYGYTF,TGTGCCAGCAGCGGGACAGCCCGAAACTATGGCTACACCTTC
TRBV13,TRBJ2-1,TRBD2,-,CASSPSGILDEQFF,TGTGCCAGCAGTCCGAGCGGGATCCTGGATGAGCAGTTCTTC
TRBV5-1,TRBJ1-1,TRBD1,-,CASNPSGTGGNTEAFF,TGCGCCAGCAACCCATCCGGGACAGGGGGAAACACTGAAGCTTTCTTT
TRBV4-3,TRBJ2-3,-,once,CASSPNTDTQYF,TGCGCCAGCAGCCCTAACACAGATACGCAGTATTTT
TRBV15,TRBJ2-2,-,-,CATSRVAGLITGELFF,TGTGCCACCAGCAGAGTGGCGGGGTTGATCACCGGGGAGCTGTTTTTT
TRBV3-1/TRBV3-2,TRBJ1-6,-,few,CASSQGRLGNSPLHF,TGTGCCAGCAGCCAAGGGAGGTTGGGGAATTCACCCCTCCACTTT
TRBV24-1,TRBJ2-7,TRBD1,many,CATSVDQGAFIYEQYF,TGTGCCACCAGTGTGGACCAGGGGGCATTTATATACGAGCAGTACTTC
TRBV10-3,TRBJ1-3,-,-,CAISDSSGHQSGTIYF,TGTGCCATCAGTGATTCATCAGGGCACCAGAGTGGCACCATATATTTT
TRBV5-6,TRBJ1-1,-,-,CASSLRGSTEAFF,TGTGCCAGCAGCTTAAGGGGCTCCACTGAAGCTTTCTTT
TRBV2,TRBJ1-1,TRBD1,-,CASSLLRDRINTEAFF,TGTGCCAGCAGTTTACTTCGGGACAGAATTAACACTGAAGCTTTCTTT
TRBV3-1/TRBV3-2,TRBJ2-5,TRBD2,-,CASSQDRTSGGETQYF,TGTGCCAGCAGCCAAGATAGGACTAGCGGTGGTGAGACCCAGTACTTC
TRBV11-3,TRBJ2-1,TRBD2,few,CASSSRLAGGLNEQFF,TGTGCCAGCAGCTCCCGGCTAGCGGGGGGCCTCAATGAGCAGTTCTTC
TRBV27,TRBJ1-2,-,-,CASSPFQGGGYTF,TGTGCCAGCAGCCCCTTCCAGGGCGGCGGCTACACCTTC
TRBV11-3,TRBJ1-1,TRBD1,-,CASSPRQGATEAFF,TGTGCCAGCAGCCCGCGACAGGGGGCCACTGAAGCTTTCTTT
TRBV11-3,TRBJ2-7,-,-,CASSKGVQGGNEQYF,TGTGCCAGCAGCAAGGGGGTCCAGGGAGGGAACGAGCAGTACTTC
TRBV5-1,TRBJ1-5,TRBD1,-,CASSPQGADNQPQHF,TGCGCCAGCAGCCCACAGGGGGCAGACAATCAGCCCCAGCATTTT
TRBV9,TRBJ1-5,-,-,CASSRTGDNQPQHF,TGTGCCAGCAGCCGGACTGGCGACAATCAGCCCCAGCATTTT
TRBV27,TRBJ2-3,-,few,CASSFQGPSTDTQYF,TGTGCCAGCAGTTTCCAGGGGCCTAGCACAGATACGCAGTATTTT
TRBV10-3,TRBJ1-6,-,many,CAISRGSSYNSPLHF,TGTGCCATCAGCCGGGGAAGCTCCTATAATTCACCCCTCCACTTT
TRBV18,TRBJ1-2,TRBD1,-,CASSPRYLGQGASGYTF,TGTGCCAGCTCACCACGATACCTAGGACAGGGGGCGTCTGGCTACACCTTC
TRBV25-1,TRBJ1-1,TRBD1,-,CASSALQGHTEAFF,TGTGCCAGCAGTGCCCTACAGGGGCACACTGAAGCTTTCTTT
TRBV3-1/TRBV3-2,TRBJ2-3,-,-,CASSQDPGYSDTQYF,TGTGCCAGCAGCCAAGATCCGGGGTATTCGGATACGCAGTATTTT